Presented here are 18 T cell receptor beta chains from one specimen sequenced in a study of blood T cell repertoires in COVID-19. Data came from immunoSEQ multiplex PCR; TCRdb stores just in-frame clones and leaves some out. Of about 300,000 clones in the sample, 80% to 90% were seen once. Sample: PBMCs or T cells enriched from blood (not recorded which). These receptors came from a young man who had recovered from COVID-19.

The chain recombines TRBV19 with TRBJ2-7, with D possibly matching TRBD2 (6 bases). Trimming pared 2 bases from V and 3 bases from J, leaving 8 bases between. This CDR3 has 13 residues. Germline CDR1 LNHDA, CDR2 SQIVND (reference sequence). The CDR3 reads CASSIPGGYEQYF. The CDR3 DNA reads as TGTGCCAGTAGTATACCCGGGGGCTACGAGCAGTACTTC.

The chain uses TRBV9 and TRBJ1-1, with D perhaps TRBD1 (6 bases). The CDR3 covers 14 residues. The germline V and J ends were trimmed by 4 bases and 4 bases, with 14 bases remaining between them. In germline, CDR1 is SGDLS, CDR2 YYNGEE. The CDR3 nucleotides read TGTGCCAGCAGCTGGGGGGGCGGGAGCACTGAAGCTTTCTTT. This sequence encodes CASSWGGGSTEAFF.

The CDR3 nucleotides are TGTGCCACGAGATCTGGACAGCCCTTTTACGAGCAGTACTTC. Residues: CATRSGQPFYEQYF. This chain uses TRBV24-1 with TRBJ2-7; possible D gene TRBD1, 6 bases. There are 14 residues in the CDR3. CDR1 is KGHDR, CDR2 SFDVKD, per germline. The V end lost 10 bases, the J end lost 4 bases, and 19 bases lay between the germline ends.

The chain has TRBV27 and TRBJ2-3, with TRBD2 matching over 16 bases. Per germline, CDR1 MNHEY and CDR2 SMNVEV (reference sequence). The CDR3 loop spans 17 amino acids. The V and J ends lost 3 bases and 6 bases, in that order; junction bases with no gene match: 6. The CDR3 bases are TGTGCCAGCAGTTTCGGGACTAGCGGGGGGGATTGGGATACGCAGTATTTT. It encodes CASSFGTSGGDWDTQYF.

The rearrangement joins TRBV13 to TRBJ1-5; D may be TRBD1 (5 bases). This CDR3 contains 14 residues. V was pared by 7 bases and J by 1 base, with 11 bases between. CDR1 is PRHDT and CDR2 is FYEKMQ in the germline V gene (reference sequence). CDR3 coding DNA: TGTGCCAGCACCCTGGGGGGGAGCAATCAGCCCCAGCATTTT. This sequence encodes CASTLGGSNQPQHF.

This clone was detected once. The CDR3 DNA reads as TGTGCCAGCTCACCGAACATGAACCGACTAGCGGATACCGACACAGATACGCAGTATTTT. Its protein product is CASSPNMNRLADTDTDTQYF. V is TRBV18 and J is TRBJ2-3, with 9 bases fitting TRBD2. There are 20 residues in the CDR3. The germline CDR1 and CDR2 sequences are KGHSH and LQKENI. The V and J ends lost 3 bases and 2 bases, in that order; junction bases with no gene match: 18.

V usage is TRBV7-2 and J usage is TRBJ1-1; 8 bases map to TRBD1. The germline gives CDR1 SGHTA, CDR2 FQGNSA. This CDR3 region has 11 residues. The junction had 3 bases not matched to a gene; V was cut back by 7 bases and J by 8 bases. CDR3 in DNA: TGTGCCAGCACCAGGGACAGGGAAGCTTTCTTT. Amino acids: CASTRDREAFF.

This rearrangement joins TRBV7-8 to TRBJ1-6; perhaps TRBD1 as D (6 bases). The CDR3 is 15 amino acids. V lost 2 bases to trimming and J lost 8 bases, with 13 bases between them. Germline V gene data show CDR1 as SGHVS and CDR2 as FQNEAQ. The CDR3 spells CASSLSVRGDSPLHF. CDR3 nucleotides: TGTGCCAGCAGCTTATCGGTCAGGGGCGATTCACCCCTCCACTTT.

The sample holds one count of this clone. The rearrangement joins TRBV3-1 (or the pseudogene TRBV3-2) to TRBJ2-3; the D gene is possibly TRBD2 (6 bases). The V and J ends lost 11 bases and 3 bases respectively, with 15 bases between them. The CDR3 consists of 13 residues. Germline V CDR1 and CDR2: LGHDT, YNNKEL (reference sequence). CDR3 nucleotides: TGTGCCGCCGGGACTGCGAGGACAGATACGCAGTATTTT. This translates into CAAGTARTDTQYF.

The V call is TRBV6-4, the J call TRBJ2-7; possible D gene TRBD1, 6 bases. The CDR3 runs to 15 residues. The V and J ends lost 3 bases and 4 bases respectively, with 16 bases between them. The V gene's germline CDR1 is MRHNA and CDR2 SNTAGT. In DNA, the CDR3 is TGTGCCAGCAGTGAATTTGGGGGCGCTTATTACGAGCAGTACTTC. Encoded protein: CASSEFGGAYYEQYF.

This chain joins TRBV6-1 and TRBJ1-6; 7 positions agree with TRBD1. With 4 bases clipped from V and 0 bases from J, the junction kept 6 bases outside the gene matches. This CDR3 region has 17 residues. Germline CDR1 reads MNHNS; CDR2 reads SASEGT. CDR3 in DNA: TGTGCCAGCAGTGGTCCTACAGGGGTCTCCTATAATTCACCCCTCCACTTT. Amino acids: CASSGPTGVSYNSPLHF.

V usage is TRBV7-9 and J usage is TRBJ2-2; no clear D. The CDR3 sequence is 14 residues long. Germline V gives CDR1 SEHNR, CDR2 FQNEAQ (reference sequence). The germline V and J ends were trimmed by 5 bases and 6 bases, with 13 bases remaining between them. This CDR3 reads CASSPSLPAGELFF. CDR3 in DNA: TGTGCCAGCAGCCCCTCCCTGCCGGCCGGGGAGCTGTTTTTT.

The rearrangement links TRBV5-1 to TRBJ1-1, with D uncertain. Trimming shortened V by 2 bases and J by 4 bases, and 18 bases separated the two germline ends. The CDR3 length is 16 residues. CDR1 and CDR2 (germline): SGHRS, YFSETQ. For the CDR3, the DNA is TGCGCCAGCAGCTTAGGAGGTTCCTTAGAGGGCACTGAAGCTTTCTTT. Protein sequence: CASSLGGSLEGTEAFF.

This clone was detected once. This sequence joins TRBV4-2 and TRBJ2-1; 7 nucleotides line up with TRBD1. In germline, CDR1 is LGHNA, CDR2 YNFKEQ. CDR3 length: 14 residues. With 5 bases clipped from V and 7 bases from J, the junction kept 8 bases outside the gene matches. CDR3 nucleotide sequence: TGTGCCAGCAGCTTACAGGGGACGGTGAATGAGCAGTTCTTC. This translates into CASSLQGTVNEQFF.

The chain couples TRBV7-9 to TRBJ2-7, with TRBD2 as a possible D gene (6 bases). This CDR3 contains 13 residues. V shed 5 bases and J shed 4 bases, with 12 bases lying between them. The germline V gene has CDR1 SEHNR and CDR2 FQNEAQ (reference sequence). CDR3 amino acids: CASSPGDVYEQYF. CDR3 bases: TGTGCCAGCAGCCCGGGGGACGTTTACGAGCAGTACTTC.

This CDR3 is CAWSQVRGGQPQHF. The CDR3 DNA is TGTGCCTGGAGCCAGGTTAGGGGCGGTCAGCCCCAGCATTTT. The chain recombines TRBV30 with TRBJ1-5, with a tentative D call TRBD1 (5 bases). CDR1 is GTSNPN, CDR2 SVGIG, per germline (reference sequence). There are 14 residues in the CDR3. Trimming took 3 bases from V and 6 from J, leaving 15 bases between them. The full variable domain, with the rest looked up from reference TRBV30 and TRBJ1-5, is SQTIHQWPATLVQPVGSPLSLECTVEGTSNPNLYWYRQAAGRGLQLLFYSVGIGQISSEVPQNLSASRPQDRQFILSSKKLLLSDSGFYLCAWSQVRGGQPQHFGDGTRLSIL.

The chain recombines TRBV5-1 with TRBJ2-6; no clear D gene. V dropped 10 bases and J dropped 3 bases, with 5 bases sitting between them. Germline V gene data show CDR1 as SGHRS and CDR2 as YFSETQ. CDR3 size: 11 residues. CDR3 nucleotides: TGCGCCCTATTTGGGGCCAACGTCCTGACTTTC. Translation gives CALFGANVLTF.

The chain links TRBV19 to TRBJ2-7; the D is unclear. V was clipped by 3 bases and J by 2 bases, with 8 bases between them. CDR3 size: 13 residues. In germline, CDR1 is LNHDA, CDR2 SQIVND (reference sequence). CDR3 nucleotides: TGTGCCAGTAGTATGACACATACCTACGAGCAGTACTTC. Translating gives CASSMTHTYEQYF.